These 18 T cell receptor beta chains share one sample of origin, sequenced in a study of regulatory T cells in long-lasting Graves disease. Time point given: persistent/refractory GD, antithyroid drugs over 5 years with positive TRAb. Preparation of the TCR library used RNA extracted from PBMCs. Library construction for TCR beta used iRepertoire HTBI primers and Arm-PCR of CDR3 regions. TCRdb itself ran the multiplex PCR reads through MiXCR, one entry per CDR3 protein. The repertoire holds hundreds of thousands of distinct CDR3 sequences, with around 21% as singletons. This specimen consisted of peripheral blood mononuclear cells (PBMCs), obtained when the disease was refractory, from a patient treated with antithyroid drugs. These receptors came from a female donor with Graves disease.

This clonotype was recorded many times. The chain employs TRBV11-2 and TRBJ1-2; no clear D gene. This CDR3 is built from 14 residues. CDR1 is SGHAT, CDR2 FQNNGV, per germline. Trimming pared 1 base from V and 3 bases from J, leaving 9 bases between. CDR3: CASSLGRLYYGYTF. For the CDR3, the DNA is TGTGCCAGCAGCTTAGGAAGACTATACTATGGCTACACCTTC.

This clonotype was detected many times. The V gene is TRBV5-6, the J gene TRBJ2-5; D may be TRBD1 (5 bases). Germline assignment: CDR1 SGHDT and CDR2 YYEEEE. The CDR3 runs to 15 residues. V lost 0 bases and J lost 5, with 14 bases in between. The CDR3 bases are TGTGCCAGCAGCTTGGTGGGCAGGGAAGCGGAGACCCAGTACTTC. This translates into CASSLVGREAETQYF.

This clonotype was counted a few times. V gene TRBV3-1 combines with J gene TRBJ1-1; D gene unclear. V gave up 1 base and J gave up 6 bases, with 12 bases separating them. Germline V gene sequence: CDR1 LGHDT, CDR2 YNNKEL (reference sequence). The CDR3 is made up of 14 amino acids. The CDR3, as DNA: TGTGCCAGCAGCCAAGTTGGGGAAAAACCTGAAGCTTTCTTT. This gives the protein CASSQVGEKPEAFF.

The chain couples TRBV29-1 to TRBJ1-2; D remains unclear. With 5 bases removed from V and 1 base from J, the gap between germline ends came to 8 bases. Germline CDR1 is SQVTM and CDR2 is ANQGSEA. The CDR3 totals 12 residues. The CDR3 loop is CSVPTYNYGYTF. DNA of the CDR3: TGCAGCGTTCCCACTTATAACTATGGCTACACCTTC.

Ten or more counts support this clonotype. Germline and junction disagree at one end, which may indicate a read error. The chain uses TRBV5-1 and TRBJ1-1; D possibly corresponds to TRBD1 (6 bases). The germline V gene encodes CDR1 SGHRS and CDR2 YFSETQ. This CDR3 is 15 amino acids long. The CDR3 DNA sequence: TGTGCCAGCAGTTTATCGCGAGGGGGAGGTACTGAAGCTTTCTTT. Protein: CASSLSRGGGTEAFF.

This chain links TRBV2 with TRBJ1-1; weak D call: TRBD1 (5 bases). Germline V gene data show CDR1 as SNHLY and CDR2 as FYNNEI. The V and J ends lost 3 bases and 3 bases respectively, with 14 bases between them. This CDR3 spans 15 amino acids. This chain's CDR3 is CASSDRGTDYTEAFF. The CDR3 DNA reads as TGTGCCAGCAGTGATAGAGGGACGGATTACACTGAAGCTTTCTTT. The variable domain in full, with the rest retrieved from reference TRBV2 and TRBJ1-1, is EPEVTQTPSHQVTQMGQEVILRCVPISNHLYFYWYRQILGQKVEFLVSFYNNEISEKSEIFDDQFSVERPDGSNFTLKIRSTKLEDSAMYFCASSDRGTDYTEAFFGQGTRLTVV.

This clonotype was counted only a few times. V and J are TRBV4-2 and TRBJ2-7, with 11 bases that match TRBD2. Germline V gives CDR1 LGHNA, CDR2 YNFKEQ. CDR3 length: 17 residues. The ends lost 0 bases at V and 1 base at J; junction bases unmatched: 5. DNA for the CDR3: TGTGCCAGCAGCCAAGAGCCTAGCGGGAGGACGTCCTACGAGCAGTACTTC. It encodes CASSQEPSGRTSYEQYF.

This clonotype came up a few times. The chain couples TRBV19 to TRBJ2-2, with D uncertain. Trimming left V 7 bases short and J 4 bases short, with 13 bases between. CDR3 size: 14 residues. Germline V gives CDR1 LNHDA, CDR2 SQIVND (reference sequence). The CDR3 DNA sequence: TGTGCCAGTACCACATTCTGGGTCACCGGGGAGCTGTTTTTT. Translating gives CASTTFWVTGELFF.

Points on this clonotype: Given a much more abundant clone one base away, this may be a read error. The chain has TRBV12-3 or TRBV12-4 and TRBJ1-1, with D possibly TRBD1 on 5 matching bases. This CDR3 contains 14 residues. V lost 6 bases to trimming and J lost 8 bases, with 19 bases between them. CDR3 protein: CASSHQSRQFEAFF. DNA for the CDR3: TGTGCCAGCAGCCACCAATCGAGACAGTTCGAAGCTTTCTTT.

This clonotype came up many times. This chain connects TRBV7-2 to TRBJ1-1, with unresolved D. The CDR3 length is 14 residues. Germline V gene sequence: CDR1 SGHTA, CDR2 FQGNSA. Trimming cost V 1 base and J 6 bases, with 12 bases left between them. The CDR3 DNA is TGTGCCAGCAGCTTAGTGTCCTCTCCCTCTGAAGCTTTCTTT. Its protein is CASSLVSSPSEAFF.

This clonotype occurred once. V and J are TRBV28 and TRBJ2-6; TRBD2 aligns across 8 bases. The length of the CDR3 is 18 residues. Trimming removed 5 bases from V and 2 bases from J; junction bases left unmatched: 11. Germline CDR1 is MDHEN and CDR2 is SYDVKM. CDR3 sequence (DNA): TGTGCCAGCAGTCACCCCCGGCGGGGGGCTCCTGGGGCCAACGTCCTGACTTTC. Translating it yields CASSHPRRGAPGANVLTF. The full variable domain, in which reference TRBV28 and TRBJ2-6 provide the parts outside the CDR3, is DVKVTQSSRYLVKRTGEKVFLECVQDMDHENMFWYRQDPGLGLRLIYFSYDVKMKEKGDIPEGYSVSREKKERFSLILESASTNQTSMYLCASSHPRRGAPGANVLTFGAGSRLTVL.

This clonotype was seen at least ten times. This rearrangement joins TRBV28 to TRBJ1-2; TRBD1 might be the D (6 bases). This CDR3 has 13 amino acids. V lost 6 bases and J lost 8, with 16 bases in between. Germline loops: CDR1 MDHEN, CDR2 SYDVKM. The CDR3 DNA reads as TGTGCCAGCAGAAACTTGGGGGCGCACGGCTACACCTTC. The encoded protein is CASRNLGAHGYTF.

This clonotype occurred a few times. This chain connects TRBV6-1 to TRBJ1-2; no clear D. The germline V gene has CDR1 MNHNS and CDR2 SASEGT. This CDR3 has 14 residues. Trimming pared 0 bases from V and 5 bases from J, leaving 10 bases between. Written as DNA, the CDR3 is TGTGCCAGCAGTGAAGCGTCAGGACCATATGGCTACACCTTC. Its protein product is CASSEASGPYGYTF.

This clonotype was recorded a few times. The J gene is TRBJ2-7, the V gene TRBV28; D call uncertain. Trimming removed 7 bases from V and 4 bases from J, with 26 bases in between. The CDR3 is 17 amino acids. Germline CDR1 reads MDHEN; CDR2 reads SYDVKM. Here the CDR3 DNA reads TGTGCCAGCAAATCCCCTGACGTTGCGGAAAAAGGATACGAGCAGTACTTC. Residues: CASKSPDVAEKGYEQYF.

V gene TRBV3-1 combines with J gene TRBJ2-7, with D perhaps matching TRBD2 (6 bases). This CDR3 spans 17 amino acids. CDR1 is LGHDT and CDR2 is YNNKEL in the germline V gene (reference sequence). V shed 2 bases and J shed 5 bases, with 22 bases lying between them. For the CDR3, the DNA is TGTGCCAGCAGCCAACTACCTCCGGGACTGGGAGTGCACGAGCAGTACTTC. Protein: CASSQLPPGLGVHEQYF.

The chain combines TRBV20-1 with TRBJ2-1; D gene unclear. This CDR3 comprises 13 residues. Germline V gene lookup returns CDR1 DFQATT and CDR2 SNEGSKA (reference sequence). V was trimmed by 3 bases and J by 3 bases, leaving 9 bases between them. The CDR3 DNA follows: TGCAGTGCTAGCGGGCCGGACTACAATGAGCAGTTCTTC. Translated: CSASGPDYNEQFF.

This clonotype was counted a few times. The chain has TRBV7-2 and TRBJ1-2, with TRBD1 matching over 7 bases. J was trimmed by 5 bases and V by 1 base; bases with no gene match: 7. The CDR3 consists of 15 residues. CDR1 and CDR2 from the germline V gene are SGHTA and FQGNSA. The CDR3 loop reads CASSLGGTASYGYTF. The CDR3 bases are TGTGCCAGCAGCTTAGGCGGGACAGCCTCTTATGGCTACACCTTC.

This clonotype was found many times. This chain joins TRBV2 and TRBJ1-2; 7 bases fit TRBD1. The CDR3 has 11 amino acids. CDR1 SNHLY and CDR2 FYNNEI come from the germline V gene. Trimming at V came to 3 bases and at J to 9 bases, leaving 1 base not matched to a gene. CDR3 loop: CASSETGSYTF. CDR3 in DNA: TGTGCCAGCAGTGAGACAGGGAGCTACACCTTC. Using reference TRBV2 and TRBJ1-2 for the parts outside the CDR3, the full variable domain is EPEVTQTPSHQVTQMGQEVILRCVPISNHLYFYWYRQILGQKVEFLVSFYNNEISEKSEIFDDQFSVERPDGSNFTLKIRSTKLEDSAMYFCASSETGSYTFGSGTRLTVV.